A selection of T cell receptor beta chains follows, all from one sample in a study of blood T cell repertoires in COVID-19. Clones were sequenced by immunoSEQ multiplex PCR, and TCRdb holds only the in-frame ones, with some missing. The sample lists 160,000 or so clones, 88% seen once, with approximately 7% in the top ten. Input material: PBMCs or T cells enriched from blood (not recorded which). These receptors all stem from a woman between 50 and 59 years old who had recovered from COVID-19. Each CDR3 is given with its conserved first and last residue. A D gene is named only where the DNA matches it firmly. Size is omitted from some rows. Given values are once, few, many or a class for expanded clones.

D gene: .; J gene: TRBJ1-4; clone size: .; V gene: TRBV6-1; CDR3 protein: CASSDGARRGEKLFF; CDR3 DNA: TGTGCCAGCAGTGATGGGGCCCGTCGTGGTGAAAAACTGTTTTTT
D gene: TRBD2; J gene: TRBJ2-4; clone size: .; V gene: TRBV29-1; CDR3 protein: CSVGLAGGQNIQYF; CDR3 DNA: TGCAGCGTTGGACTAGCGGGGGGCCAAAACATTCAGTACTTC
D gene: .; J gene: TRBJ1-4; clone size: .; V gene: TRBV19; CDR3 protein: CASSTQGPNEKLFF; CDR3 DNA: TGTGCCAGTAGTACCCAGGGCCCTAATGAAAAACTGTTTTTT
D gene: TRBD1; J gene: TRBJ1-5; clone size: .; V gene: TRBV7-8; CDR3 protein: CASSFRRTGGQPQHF; CDR3 DNA: TGTGCCAGCAGCTTTAGGCGGACAGGGGGACAGCCCCAGCATTTT
D gene: .; J gene: TRBJ1-4; clone size: .; V gene: TRBV6-5; CDR3 protein: CASSSYGQRLFF; CDR3 DNA: TGTGCCAGCAGTTCTTATGGACAGAGGCTGTTTTTT
D gene: .; J gene: TRBJ2-3; clone size: .; V gene: TRBV6-1; CDR3 protein: CASSEGHPTDTQYF; CDR3 DNA: TGTGCCAGCAGTGAAGGACACCCGACAGATACGCAGTATTTT
D gene: TRBD1; J gene: TRBJ1-2; clone size: .; V gene: TRBV19; CDR3 protein: CASSTSGTGGIYGYTF; CDR3 DNA: TGTGCCAGTAGTACTTCCGGGACAGGGGGGATCTATGGCTACACCTTC
D gene: TRBD2; J gene: TRBJ2-1; clone size: .; V gene: TRBV27; CDR3 protein: CASSLGGVKFF; CDR3 DNA: TGTGCCAGCAGTTTAGGGGGGGTTAAGTTCTTC
D gene: .; J gene: TRBJ2-3; clone size: .; V gene: TRBV5-1; CDR3 protein: CASSPDGSSRDTQYF; CDR3 DNA: TGCGCCAGCAGCCCTGACGGCTCCTCGCGGGATACGCAGTATTTT
D gene: .; J gene: TRBJ1-2; clone size: .; V gene: TRBV6-5; CDR3 protein: CASSYEGGDGYTF; CDR3 DNA: TGTGCCAGCAGTTACGAGGGAGGGGATGGCTACACCTTC
D gene: TRBD1; J gene: TRBJ1-1; clone size: .; V gene: TRBV6-4; CDR3 protein: CASRDSTGAAFF; CDR3 DNA: TGTGCCAGCAGGGACTCGACAGGGGCCGCTTTCTTT
D gene: TRBD1; J gene: TRBJ1-1; clone size: .; V gene: TRBV5-1; CDR3 protein: CASSARDRDGNTEAFF; CDR3 DNA: TGCGCCAGCAGCGCCCGGGACAGGGACGGTAACACTGAAGCTTTCTTT
D gene: TRBD1; J gene: TRBJ2-1; clone size: once; V gene: TRBV7-3; CDR3 protein: CASSFGQGPNEQFF; CDR3 DNA: TGTGCCAGCAGCTTTGGACAGGGACCCAATGAGCAGTTCTTC
D gene: TRBD2; J gene: TRBJ2-3; clone size: once; V gene: TRBV29-1; CDR3 protein: CSVTAGDTQYF; CDR3 DNA: TGCAGCGTTACAGCGGGGGATACGCAGTATTTT
D gene: .; J gene: TRBJ2-7; clone size: .; V gene: TRBV6-2/TRBV6-3; CDR3 protein: CASSSLSEQYF; CDR3 DNA: TGTGCCAGCAGTTCGTTAAGCGAACAGTACTTC
D gene: .; J gene: TRBJ2-5; clone size: once; V gene: TRBV6-2/TRBV6-3; CDR3 protein: CASSYSLTPGVETQYF; CDR3 DNA: TGTGCCAGCAGTTACTCCCTCACCCCGGGGGTAGAGACCCAGTACTTC
D gene: .; J gene: TRBJ2-5; clone size: .; V gene: TRBV30; CDR3 protein: CAWIAASVGGRQETQYF; CDR3 DNA: TGTGCCTGGATCGCGGCTAGCGTGGGGGGGCGGCAAGAGACCCAGTACTTC
D gene: TRBD2; J gene: TRBJ2-2; clone size: .; V gene: TRBV3-1/TRBV3-2; CDR3 protein: CASSQGAGPTGELFF; CDR3 DNA: TGTGCCAGCAGCCAAGGAGCGGGGCCCACCGGGGAGCTGTTTTTT
D gene: TRBD1; J gene: TRBJ2-3; clone size: .; V gene: TRBV10-2; CDR3 protein: CASNRQGGTDTQYF; CDR3 DNA: TGCGCCAGCAATAGACAGGGAGGCACAGATACGCAGTATTTT
D gene: .; J gene: TRBJ1-1; clone size: .; V gene: TRBV2; CDR3 protein: CASRQVMNTEAFF; CDR3 DNA: TGTGCCAGCAGGCAGGTCATGAACACTGAAGCTTTCTTT
D gene: TRBD2; J gene: TRBJ2-7; clone size: once; V gene: TRBV19; CDR3 protein: CASSSPGQRGSSYEQYF; CDR3 DNA: TGTGCCAGTAGTTCCCCGGGTCAGCGGGGATCCTCCTACGAGCAGTACTTC
D gene: TRBD1; J gene: TRBJ2-7; clone size: .; V gene: TRBV3-1/TRBV3-2; CDR3 protein: CASSRIHRGQEQYF; CDR3 DNA: TGTGCCAGCAGCAGAATCCACAGGGGGCAGGAGCAGTACTTC
D gene: .; J gene: TRBJ2-2; clone size: .; V gene: TRBV7-8; CDR3 protein: CASSFKLTGELFF; CDR3 DNA: TGTGCCAGCAGCTTTAAGCTTACCGGGGAGCTGTTTTTT
D gene: .; J gene: TRBJ1-4; clone size: few; V gene: TRBV3-1/TRBV3-2; CDR3 protein: CASSQGGSGGKLFF; CDR3 DNA: TGTGCCAGCAGCCAAGGAGGGTCGGGGGGAAAACTGTTTTTT
D gene: TRBD2; J gene: TRBJ2-3; clone size: .; V gene: TRBV7-2; CDR3 protein: CASSQGLAGGPSTDTQYF; CDR3 DNA: TGTGCCAGCAGCCAGGGACTAGCGGGGGGGCCTAGCACAGATACGCAGTATTTT